A single sample is the source of the 14 T cell receptor beta chains below, sequenced in a study of a mutant IDH1 vaccine in newly diagnosed glioma. Time point described: week 35, safety follow-up. Doses of 300 ug of mutant IDH1 20-mer peptide were given with topical imiquimod. The antigens these receptors bind are not known. The data were produced by immunoSEQ multiplex PCR, yet TCRdb's version contains in-frame clones alone and is incomplete. The sample has around 50,000 clones, about 88% seen once. The specimen comprised PBMCs, sampled from a glioma patient whose treatment included an IDH1 peptide vaccine. The receptor set was obtained from a woman aged 40 to 50 with glioma.

This clone was found once. The chain is built from TRBV13 and TRBJ1-1; TRBD1 agrees at 8 bases. Per the germline V gene, CDR1 is PRHDT and CDR2 is FYEKMQ (reference sequence). Germline trimming cut 1 base from V and 4 bases from J; bases unmatched to any gene: 8. The CDR3 runs to 16 residues. The CDR3 protein is CASSLVFQGALTEAFF. DNA for the CDR3: TGTGCCAGCAGCTTAGTGTTTCAGGGGGCGCTCACTGAAGCTTTCTTT.

V gene TRBV30 combines with J gene TRBJ1-1; D uncertain. Germline CDR1 and CDR2: GTSNPN and SVGIG (reference sequence). The germline V and J ends were trimmed by 1 base and 2 bases, with 8 bases remaining between them. This CDR3 region has 13 residues. CDR3 sequence (DNA): TGTGCCTGGAGTGCGGCAGCAAACACTGAAGCTTTCTTT. Its translation: CAWSAAANTEAFF.

This sequence joins TRBV18 and TRBJ2-7, with 9 bases that match TRBD1. There are 16 residues in the CDR3. In germline, CDR1 is KGHSH, CDR2 LQKENI. Trimming cost V 2 bases and J 2 bases; bases outside gene matches: 7. CDR3 protein: CASSPLLGQGPYEQYF. The DNA for the CDR3 is TGTGCCAGCTCACCATTGCTGGGACAGGGACCCTACGAGCAGTACTTC.

This chain uses TRBV6-1 with TRBJ2-6; no clear D gene. Germline assignment: CDR1 MNHNS and CDR2 SASEGT. The CDR3 contains 15 residues. The V end was cut by 2 bases, the J end by 1 base, with 6 bases between. CDR3 in DNA: TGTGCCAGCAGTGAACGAGGATCTGGGGCCAACGTCCTGACTTTC. Translating it yields CASSERGSGANVLTF.

Points on this clone: A read error may account for a junction end that differs from germline. The rearrangement joins TRBV29-1 to TRBJ2-2; D is unclear. CDR1 is SQVTM and CDR2 is ANQGSEA in the germline V gene. This CDR3 comprises 12 residues. CDR3 DNA sequence: TGCAGCGTTGTGTCGAACCCCGGGGAGCTGTTTTTT. Protein product: CSVVSNPGELFF.

The chain recombines TRBV30 with TRBJ1-1; D not certain. Between the trimmed V and J ends, which lost 0 bases and 4 bases, there was a span of 12 bases. Germline values: CDR1 GTSNPN, CDR2 SVGIG (reference sequence). CDR3 length: 14 amino acids. The chain's CDR3 is CAWSVPSVVTEAFF. CDR3 nucleotide sequence: TGTGCCTGGAGTGTACCTTCGGTGGTCACTGAAGCTTTCTTT.

The chain is built from TRBV18 and TRBJ1-2; 7 bases align to TRBD1. The CDR3 is 13 amino acids. V lost 6 bases to trimming and J lost 2 bases; unmatched junction nucleotides: 3. Germline V gives CDR1 KGHSH, CDR2 LQKENI. The CDR3 DNA is TGTGCCAGCTCTCCGGACAGGAACTATGGCTACACCTTC. It codes for CASSPDRNYGYTF.

The rearrangement joins TRBV2 to TRBJ2-2, with TRBD1 identical over 10 bases. CDR1 and CDR2 (germline): SNHLY, FYNNEI. CDR3 length equals 15 residues. The J segment lost 2 bases and the V segment lost 11 bases, leaving 8 bases of the junction unmatched. CDR3 coding DNA: TGTGCCGGGTACCGGGACAGGGGAAACACCGGGGAGCTGTTTTTT. This codes for CAGYRDRGNTGELFF.

This clone was counted only a few times. Here the CDR3 reads CASSWDRGRGQPQHF. CDR3 nucleotides: TGTGCCAGCAGCTGGGACAGGGGGCGAGGACAGCCCCAGCATTTT. The chain is built from TRBV7-8 and TRBJ1-5; 12 nucleotides align to TRBD1. This CDR3 is 15 amino acids long. Per the germline V gene, CDR1 is SGHVS and CDR2 is FQNEAQ. After removal of 4 bases from V and 7 bases from J, the junction contained 5 bases not matched to a gene.

The chain recombines TRBV6-5 with TRBJ1-2; TRBD1 aligns across 7 bases. The CDR3 is made up of 15 amino acids. Trimming cost V 5 bases and J 5 bases; bases outside gene matches: 11. Per germline, CDR1 MNHEY and CDR2 SVGAGI. CDR3 sequence (DNA): TGTGCCAGCAGTGGCCGACAGGGATTAAGTTATGGCTACACCTTC. This encodes CASSGRQGLSYGYTF.

In its sample, this clone was seen a few times. The chain carries TRBV6-1 and TRBJ1-5; D may be TRBD1 (5 bases). The V end was cut by 5 bases, the J end by 3 bases, with 14 bases between. The germline V gene has CDR1 MNHNS and CDR2 SASEGT. The length of the CDR3 is 15 residues. The CDR3 protein is CASSKTGASNQPQHF. As DNA, the CDR3 is TGTGCCAGCAGTAAAACAGGAGCCTCCAATCAGCCCCAGCATTTT.

V is TRBV6-6 and J is TRBJ1-1; 8 bases agree with TRBD1. J gave up 1 base and V 2 bases, and 6 bases lay outside the gene matches. CDR1 and CDR2 from the germline V gene are MNHNY and SVGAGI (reference sequence). This CDR3 spans 16 amino acids. Written as DNA, the CDR3 is TGTGCCAGCAGTTACCCCTTAGGACAGGGGAACACTGAAGCTTTCTTT. Its translation: CASSYPLGQGNTEAFF.

The chain has TRBV7-6 and TRBJ2-5; D unclear. V was pared by 5 bases and J by 5 bases, with 15 bases between. Germline V gene lookup returns CDR1 SGHVS and CDR2 FNYEAQ. There are 14 residues in the CDR3. CDR3 DNA: TGTGCCAGCAGCATGGGTCCTCGCAGGGAGACCCAGTACTTC. Protein sequence: CASSMGPRRETQYF.

The chain links TRBV7-2 to TRBJ1-4; the D is unclear. Trimming left V 2 bases short and J 0 bases short, with 4 bases between. The CDR3 consists of 14 residues. From germline, CDR1 is SGHTA and CDR2 FQGNSA. CDR3 region: CASSLSATNEKLFF. CDR3 in DNA: TGTGCCAGCAGCTTATCAGCAACTAATGAAAAACTGTTTTTT.